The 25 T cell receptor beta chains given below trace back to one sample, sequenced in a study of shared clonotypes between healthy human individuals. Clones were sequenced by immunoSEQ multiplex PCR, and TCRdb holds only the in-frame ones, with some missing. The table has more than 850,000 clones, around 78% seen once. The sample taken for sequencing was memory CD4+ T cells from PBMCs. Subset here: CD45RA-negative fraction. Receptors originate from a young man in good health. Some clones in this sample may be carry-over from other donors' samples.

The sample holds a few counts of this clone. Other DNA variants within this sample encode the same CDR3. The rearrangement joins TRBV2 to TRBJ1-1; D gene unclear. There are 12 residues in the CDR3. V lost 0 bases to trimming and J lost 8 bases, with 7 bases between them. CDR1 is SNHLY, CDR2 FYNNEI, per germline. CDR3 in amino acids: CASSEAGREAFF. The CDR3 DNA reads as TGTGCCAGCAGTGAAGCAGGGCGGGAAGCTTTCTTT. Full variable domain (rest looked up from reference TRBV2 and TRBJ1-1): EPEVTQTPSHQVTQMGQEVILRCVPISNHLYFYWYRQILGQKVEFLVSFYNNEISEKSEIFDDQFSVERPDGSNFTLKIRSTKLEDSAMYFCASSEAGREAFFGQGTRLTVV.

V is TRBV4-1 and J is TRBJ1-5; D uncertain. V was cut by 3 bases and J by 7 bases, with 16 bases left in between. CDR1 and CDR2 from the germline V gene are MGHRA and YSYEKL. This CDR3 comprises 15 residues. CDR3 bases: TGCGCCAGCAGCCAGGGCCCGGACCTAACGCAGCCCCAGCATTTT. Amino acids: CASSQGPDLTQPQHF.

As regards this clone: This probably arose from a read error, given a far larger clone one base away. The gene calls are TRBV7-9 and TRBJ2-7; 12 bases line up with TRBD2. This CDR3 has 14 residues. V lost 5 bases to trimming and J lost 3 bases; unmatched junction nucleotides: 2. Germline-derived CDR1 and CDR2 are SEHNR and FQNEAQ (reference sequence). The CDR3 nucleotides are TGTGCCAGCAGCCAACTAGCGGGAGGCTACGAGCAGTACTTC. The encoded protein is CASSQLAGGYEQYF.

The chain combines TRBV28 with TRBJ1-2; D gene unclear. V was cut by 8 bases and J by 3 bases, with 4 bases left in between. The CDR3 is made up of 10 amino acids. In germline, CDR1 is MDHEN, CDR2 SYDVKM. The CDR3 sequence: CASHDYGYTF. As DNA, the CDR3 is TGTGCCAGCCATGACTATGGCTACACCTTC.

The chain links TRBV6-6 to TRBJ2-7; 7 nucleotides align to TRBD1. The CDR3 contains 15 residues. The V and J ends lost 0 bases and 3 bases, in that order; junction bases with no gene match: 5. Germline values: CDR1 MNHNY, CDR2 SVGAGI (reference sequence). The CDR3 coding sequence is TGTGCCAGCAGTTACTCGAACAGGGGATTCTACGAGCAGTACTTC. Its protein product is CASSYSNRGFYEQYF.

The genes are TRBV6-1 and TRBJ2-5; TRBD2 agrees at 7 bases. Germline trimming cut 7 bases from V and 7 bases from J; bases unmatched to any gene: 9. The CDR3 runs to 13 residues. Germline CDR1 MNHNS, CDR2 SASEGT. CDR3: CASTPSGSGTQYF. DNA for the CDR3: TGTGCCAGCACCCCTAGCGGTTCTGGGACCCAGTACTTC.

The chain joins TRBV19 to TRBJ2-3, with 11 bases fitting TRBD2. The CDR3 spans 14 residues. The J segment lost 5 bases and the V segment lost 6 bases, leaving 4 bases of the junction unmatched. CDR1 LNHDA and CDR2 SQIVND come from the germline V gene (reference sequence). In nucleotides, the CDR3 is TGTGCCAGTAGCCTAACTAGCGGGAGAGATACGCAGTATTTT. Translation: CASSLTSGRDTQYF. Based on the CDR3 plus reference TRBV19 and TRBJ2-3, the full variable domain is DGGITQSPKYLFRKEGQNVTLSCEQNLNHDAMYWYRQDPGQGLRLIYYSQIVNDFQKGDIAEGYSVSREKKESFPLTVTSAQKNPTAFYLCASSLTSGRDTQYFGPGTRLTVL.

The rearrangement uses TRBV28 and TRBJ2-1; tentative D call: TRBD1 (6 bases). Germline assignment: CDR1 MDHEN and CDR2 SYDVKM. V lost 4 bases to trimming and J lost 1 base, with 14 bases between them. The CDR3 totals 16 residues. The CDR3 sequence: CASSSNRAISYNEQFF. The CDR3 DNA sequence: TGTGCCAGCAGTTCCAACAGGGCAATATCCTACAATGAGCAGTTCTTC. Based on the CDR3 plus reference TRBV28 and TRBJ2-1, the full variable domain is DVKVTQSSRYLVKRTGEKVFLECVQDMDHENMFWYRQDPGLGLRLIYFSYDVKMKEKGDIPEGYSVSREKKERFSLILESASTNQTSMYLCASSSNRAISYNEQFFGPGTRLTVL.

The rearrangement uses TRBV6-5 and TRBJ1-2; D is unclear. Trimming removed 0 bases at V and 4 bases at J, with 12 bases between. Germline lookup yields CDR1 MNHEY and CDR2 SVGAGI. The CDR3 has 15 residues. CDR3 nucleotides: TGTGCCAGCAGTTACTCTCCGACTGTAAGCTATGGCTACACCTTC. It is translated as CASSYSPTVSYGYTF.

This clone came up once. The CDR3 reads CASSPYAGELFF. The CDR3 DNA reads as TGTGCCAGCAGCCCTTACGCCGGGGAGCTGTTTTTT. The chain combines TRBV14 with TRBJ2-2; D is ambiguous. From germline, CDR1 is SGHDN and CDR2 FVKESK. V was shortened by 4 bases and J by 6 bases, with 6 bases between the two germline ends. The CDR3 contains 12 residues.

This chain connects TRBV4-1 to TRBJ1-3; tentative D call: TRBD1 (6 bases). Germline CDR1 MGHRA, CDR2 YSYEKL. Trimming shortened V by 5 bases and J by 0 bases, and 11 bases separated the two germline ends. This CDR3 region has 15 residues. CDR3: CASSTQGHSGNTIYF. The CDR3 coding sequence is TGCGCCAGCAGCACGCAGGGGCACTCTGGAAACACCATATATTTT.

The chain couples TRBV10-3 to TRBJ1-1; TRBD1 is a possible D gene (5 bases). Germline V gives CDR1 ENHRY, CDR2 SYGVKD. V dropped 2 bases and J dropped 5 bases, with 24 bases sitting between them. The CDR3 covers 18 residues. CDR3 protein: CAISEKFVGEGGETEAFF. CDR3 DNA: TGTGCCATCAGTGAGAAGTTCGTAGGGGAAGGAGGTGAGACTGAAGCTTTCTTT.

Concerning this clone: The identical CDR3 is also encoded by other nucleotide sequences in the sample. J is TRBJ1-1 and V is TRBV27; possibly TRBD1 for D (6 bases). V shed 6 bases and J shed 2 bases, with 13 bases lying between them. The CDR3 is made up of 14 amino acids. The germline V gene has CDR1 MNHEY and CDR2 SMNVEV (reference sequence). CDR3 coding DNA: TGTGCCAGCAGCCCCAGGGGTGGTAACACTGAAGCTTTCTTT. Translating it yields CASSPRGGNTEAFF.

This rearrangement joins TRBV9 to TRBJ2-3; tentative D call: TRBD1 (6 bases). The germline V and J ends were trimmed by 3 bases and 0 bases, with 14 bases remaining between them. The CDR3 is 16 residues long. In germline, CDR1 is SGDLS, CDR2 YYNGEE. The CDR3 sequence: CASSGSTGTSTDTQYF. CDR3 in DNA: TGTGCCAGCAGCGGGTCGACAGGCACTAGCACAGATACGCAGTATTTT.

This clone was observed a handful of times. The same CDR3 also results from other DNA sequences found in this sample. This rearrangement joins TRBV9 to TRBJ1-1; D might be TRBD1 (6 bases). The CDR3 consists of 14 residues. Germline-derived CDR1 and CDR2 are SGDLS and YYNGEE. The V end was cut by 5 bases, the J end by 0 bases, with 11 bases between. CDR3 region: CASSTGTMNTEAFF. The CDR3 DNA follows: TGTGCCAGCAGTACCGGGACAATGAACACTGAAGCTTTCTTT.

The gene calls are TRBV7-6 and TRBJ2-2; D might be TRBD2 (5 bases). The germline V gene has CDR1 SGHVS and CDR2 FNYEAQ. V was clipped by 1 base and J by 6 bases, with 15 bases between them. The CDR3 spans 16 residues. CDR3 nucleotide sequence: TGTGCCAGCAGCTTAGTCTCGGGGTTCGACTCCGGGGAGCTGTTTTTT. Protein product: CASSLVSGFDSGELFF. The full variable domain, its missing parts supplied by reference TRBV7-6 and TRBJ2-2, is GAGVSQSPRYKVTKRGQDVALRCDPISGHVSLYWYRQALGQGPEFLTYFNYEAQQDKSGLPNDRFSAERPEGSISTLTIQRTEQRDSAMYRCASSLVSGFDSGELFFGEGSRLTVL.

The genes are TRBV11-3 and TRBJ2-1; the match to TRBD2 covers 10 bases. Trimming removed 5 bases from V and 7 bases from J; junction bases left unmatched: 14. This CDR3 comprises 17 residues. Germline V CDR1 and CDR2: SGHNT, YENEEA. CDR3 residues: CASSLGTSGIRQNEQFF. Written as DNA, the CDR3 is TGTGCCAGCAGCCTGGGCACTAGCGGGATTCGCCAGAATGAGCAGTTCTTC.

This sequence joins TRBV7-2 and TRBJ2-2; TRBD2 aligns across 9 bases. The CDR3 spans 13 residues. The ends lost 7 bases at V and 4 bases at J; junction bases unmatched: 1. Germline-derived CDR1 and CDR2 are SGHTA and FQGNSA. The CDR3 DNA reads as TGTGCCAGCAAAGCGGGAGGCACCGGGGAGCTGTTTTTT. Its translation: CASKAGGTGELFF.

J is TRBJ2-3 and V is TRBV6-1; D is perhaps TRBD2 (6 bases). The CDR3 has 18 residues. V shed 2 bases and J shed 4 bases, with 22 bases lying between them. The germline V gene has CDR1 MNHNS and CDR2 SASEGT. The CDR3 DNA follows: TGTGCCAGCAGTGAACTCTGGGGCGGGGCGGTAGAGGCAGATACGCAGTATTTT. It encodes CASSELWGGAVEADTQYF.

The V gene is TRBV2, the J gene TRBJ2-7; 9 nucleotides agree with TRBD2. The CDR3 spans 14 residues. Germline trimming cut 6 bases from V and 6 bases from J; bases unmatched to any gene: 9. Germline V gene sequence: CDR1 SNHLY, CDR2 FYNNEI. This CDR3 reads CASRYLAGLGEQYF. CDR3 nucleotide sequence: TGTGCCAGCAGGTATCTAGCGGGATTAGGCGAGCAGTACTTC.

Note on this clone: Other DNA sequences in the same sample also yield this CDR3. The rearrangement links TRBV4-2 to TRBJ2-3; D uncertain. The CDR3 has 14 amino acids. Germline-derived CDR1 and CDR2 are LGHNA and YNFKEQ. Trimming left V 0 bases short and J 3 bases short, with 7 bases between. CDR3 bases: TGTGCCAGCAGCCAAGAGGCGCGTACAGATACGCAGTATTTT. Amino acid sequence: CASSQEARTDTQYF.

The sample holds a few counts of this clone. The V and J genes are TRBV5-1 and TRBJ2-7; TRBD1 matches 7 bases. The CDR3 covers 15 residues. Germline trimming cut 4 bases from V and 2 bases from J; bases unmatched to any gene: 9. The germline gives CDR1 SGHRS, CDR2 YFSETQ. This CDR3 reads CASSLGTAGTYEQYF. Here the CDR3 DNA reads TGCGCCAGCAGCCTAGGGACAGCCGGAACCTACGAGCAGTACTTC.

The chain joins TRBV5-1 to TRBJ1-5; possibly TRBD1 for D (6 bases). The CDR3 length is 16 residues. Germline loops: CDR1 SGHRS, CDR2 YFSETQ. The V gene lost 4 bases and the J gene lost 6 bases, with 20 bases spanning the gap. In DNA, the CDR3 is TGCGCCAGCAGCCCCAACCCCGCAGGGGAGGGTCAGCCCCAGCATTTT. Its protein is CASSPNPAGEGQPQHF.

The chain uses TRBV5-1 and TRBJ1-3, with 12 bases matching TRBD1. Germline values: CDR1 SGHRS, CDR2 YFSETQ. J lost 6 bases, V lost 1 base, and 14 bases had no gene match. This CDR3 is 19 amino acids long. The CDR3 protein is CASSLQSGTGGAIANTIYF. DNA of the CDR3: TGCGCCAGCAGCTTGCAATCAGGGACAGGGGGCGCGATCGCAAACACCATATATTTT.

This clone has just a few counts. The CDR3 nucleotides read TGTGCCTGGAGTTCCGGGGGCAGTAATTCACCCCTCCACTTT. Its translation is CAWSSGGSNSPLHF. This chain joins TRBV30 and TRBJ1-6; tentative D call: TRBD1 (6 bases). Trimming shortened V by 2 bases and J by 6 bases, and 11 bases separated the two germline ends. The germline V gene has CDR1 GTSNPN and CDR2 SVGIG (reference sequence). CDR3 size: 14 residues.